This T cell receptor beta chain was identified during a study of blood T cell repertoires in COVID-19. This clone was seen a handful of times. Other DNA sequences in the same sample also yield this CDR3. The CDR3 has 14 amino acids. Per germline, CDR1 MDHEN and CDR2 SYDVKM. The junction had 6 bases not matched to a gene; V was cut back by 5 bases and J by 4 bases. This table comes from immunoSEQ multiplex PCR, and its TCRdb copy is limited to in-frame clones, with some not included. The sample contains approximately 210,000 clones, under 90% of which appear only once. The V call is TRBV28, the J call TRBJ1-2; 8 positions match TRBD1. The clonotype originates from a woman aged 45 to 65 with acute COVID-19. Sequenced: PBMCs or T cells enriched from blood (not recorded which). CDR3 nucleotide sequence: TGTGCCAGCAGTCCCGGACAGGGTGTCTATGGCTACACCTTC. This sequence encodes CASSPGQGVYGYTF.